This T cell receptor beta chain was sequenced in a study of T cell responses to AZD1222 COVID-19 vaccine. Study-level points and caveats: Most donors were white British and more were female, and clonal diversity was possibly underestimated. Spike-specific TCR breadth and depth rose after two AZD1222 doses. Spike regions recognized by vaccine-associated CD4 TCRs spanned the protein, led by 160-218 and 743-854. Sampling captured repertoires only after the peak T cell response.

Measured with immunoSEQ multiplex PCR; TCRdb has only the in-frame clones, and not every one. The sample has about 120,000 clones; around 87% are singletons. Details on this clone: The antigen is unknown.

The sequencing used peripheral blood, collected on day 0 of AZD1222 vaccination. The sequence was obtained from an adult in good health.

The CDR3 region has the DNA TGTGCCAGCAGTCCGACAAGAACCCAGCTCCACTTT. This sequence encodes CASSPTRTQLHF. V usage is TRBV28 and J usage is TRBJ1-6; no definite D call. Between the trimmed V and J ends, which lost 5 bases and 16 bases, there was a span of 15 bases. CDR1 and CDR2 from the germline V gene are MDHEN and SYDVKM. The CDR3 is 12 residues long.